One and the same sample provided the 8 T cell receptor beta chains below, sequenced in a study of cytomegalovirus exposure and HLA in healthy donors. Some clones are missing from TCRdb's copy, which holds only in-frame ones; the method was immunoSEQ multiplex PCR. The repertoire includes some 110,000 clones, about 93% of them detected once, and roughly 1.2% sits in the top ten. Material for sequencing was PBMCs. The receptor source for this set is a woman between 18 and 29 years old in good health and CMV-seronegative.

The chain carries TRBV19 and TRBJ2-2; 8 nucleotides agree with TRBD2. The CDR3 loop spans 15 amino acids. Trimming cost V 5 bases and J 8 bases; bases outside gene matches: 10. CDR1 and CDR2 from the germline V gene are LNHDA and SQIVND (reference sequence). The CDR3 DNA reads TGTGCCAGTAGTCGGCCTAGCGGGTATGGGGGGGAGCTGTTTTTT. It yields the protein CASSRPSGYGGELFF.

This sequence joins TRBV27 and TRBJ2-4; 13 bases agree with TRBD2. The CDR3 has 14 amino acids. Germline V CDR1 and CDR2: MNHEY, SMNVEV (reference sequence). J lost 8 bases, V lost 6 bases, and 4 bases had no gene match. For the CDR3, the DNA is TGTGCCAGCAGGAGACTAGCGGGGGGTCACATTCAGTACTTC. This gives the protein CASRRLAGGHIQYF.

The chain joins TRBV6-6 to TRBJ1-1; TRBD1 matches at 8 bases. CDR1 is MNHNY, CDR2 SVGAGI, per germline (reference sequence). Trimming removed 10 bases from V and 6 bases from J; junction bases left unmatched: 4. The length of the CDR3 is 11 residues. The CDR3 DNA reads TGTGCCACCGAACAGGGGGCTGAAGCTTTCTTT. Residues: CATEQGAEAFF.

The chain couples TRBV18 to TRBJ2-7, with TRBD2 matching 10 bases. Germline V gene data show CDR1 as KGHSH and CDR2 as LQKENI. This CDR3 region has 18 residues. The V and J ends lost 3 bases and 3 bases, in that order; junction bases with no gene match: 14. The CDR3 is CASSPLPSRASGSYEQYF. Here the CDR3 DNA reads TGTGCCAGCTCACCCCTCCCCTCAAGGGCTAGCGGGAGCTACGAGCAGTACTTC.

The V and J genes are TRBV4-2 and TRBJ2-2; 7 bases map to TRBD2. With 2 bases clipped from V and 0 bases from J, the junction kept 6 bases outside the gene matches. This CDR3 has 17 amino acids. Germline V gene sequence: CDR1 LGHNA, CDR2 YNFKEQ. DNA of the CDR3: TGTGCCAGCAGCCAAACACTAGCGCATGCGAACACCGGGGAGCTGTTTTTT. Translation gives CASSQTLAHANTGELFF.

This chain uses TRBV9 with TRBJ2-1; TRBD2 matches 10 bases. This CDR3 has 16 residues. Germline CDR1 and CDR2: SGDLS and YYNGEE. J was trimmed by 0 bases and V by 3 bases; bases with no gene match: 3. The CDR3 loop reads CASSERGGSSYNEQFF. DNA for the CDR3: TGTGCCAGCAGCGAGCGGGGGGGCAGCTCCTACAATGAGCAGTTCTTC.

The genes are TRBV5-1 and TRBJ2-7, with a weak D call TRBD1 (6 bases). Trimming removed 4 bases from V and 0 bases from J, with 17 bases in between. The CDR3 sequence is 16 residues long. The germline V gene has CDR1 SGHRS and CDR2 YFSETQ. The CDR3 DNA reads as TGCGCCAGCAGCCAAGAACCACAGGGCTACTCCTACGAGCAGTACTTC. Residues: CASSQEPQGYSYEQYF.

This chain uses TRBV7-2 with TRBJ2-2; tentative D call: TRBD2 (6 bases). V was clipped by 6 bases and J by 6 bases, with 11 bases between them. The CDR3 sequence is 13 residues long. The germline V gene has CDR1 SGHTA and CDR2 FQGNSA. CDR3 loop: CASRMGGPGELFF. CDR3 nucleotide sequence: TGTGCCAGCAGGATGGGAGGCCCCGGGGAGCTGTTTTTT.